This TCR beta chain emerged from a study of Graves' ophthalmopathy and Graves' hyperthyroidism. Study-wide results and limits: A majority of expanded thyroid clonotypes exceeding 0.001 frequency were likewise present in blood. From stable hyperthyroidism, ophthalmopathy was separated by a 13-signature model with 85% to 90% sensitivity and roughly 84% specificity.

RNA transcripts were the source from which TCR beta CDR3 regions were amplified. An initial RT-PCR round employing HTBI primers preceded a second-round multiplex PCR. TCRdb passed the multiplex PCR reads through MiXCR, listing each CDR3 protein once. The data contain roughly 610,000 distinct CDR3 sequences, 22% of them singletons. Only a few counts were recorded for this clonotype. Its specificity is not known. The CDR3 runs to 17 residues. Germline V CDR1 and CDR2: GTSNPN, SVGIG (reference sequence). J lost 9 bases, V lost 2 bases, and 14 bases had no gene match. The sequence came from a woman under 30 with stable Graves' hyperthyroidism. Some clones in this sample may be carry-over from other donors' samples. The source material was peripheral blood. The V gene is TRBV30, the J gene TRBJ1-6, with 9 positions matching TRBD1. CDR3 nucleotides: TGTGCCTGGAGTTCCCCTGGACGGGACAGGGAGGGTTCACCCCTCCACTTT. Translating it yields CAWSSPGRDREGSPLHF.